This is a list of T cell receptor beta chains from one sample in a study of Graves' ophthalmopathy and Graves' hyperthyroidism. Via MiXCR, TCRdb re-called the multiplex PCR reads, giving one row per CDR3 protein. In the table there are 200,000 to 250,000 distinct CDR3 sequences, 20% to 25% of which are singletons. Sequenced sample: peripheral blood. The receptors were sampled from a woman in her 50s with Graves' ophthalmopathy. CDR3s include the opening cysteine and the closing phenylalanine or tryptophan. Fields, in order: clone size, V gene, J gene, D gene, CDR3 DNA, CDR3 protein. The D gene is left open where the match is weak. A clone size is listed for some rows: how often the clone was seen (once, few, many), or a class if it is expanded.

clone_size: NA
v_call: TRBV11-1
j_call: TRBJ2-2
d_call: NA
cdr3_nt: TGTGCCAGCAGCTCGAATGGTCTAGGTAACACCGGGGAGCTGTTTTTT
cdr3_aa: CASSSNGLGNTGELFF

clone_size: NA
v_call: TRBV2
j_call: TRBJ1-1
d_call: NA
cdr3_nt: TGTGTCAGCATTGTTACTGAAGCTTACTTT
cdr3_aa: CVSIVTEAYF

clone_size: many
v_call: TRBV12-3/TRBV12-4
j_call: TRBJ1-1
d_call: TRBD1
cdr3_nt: TGTGCCAGCAGCCTGACAGGGGGCACCACTGAAGCTTTCTTT
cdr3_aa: CASSLTGGTTEAFF

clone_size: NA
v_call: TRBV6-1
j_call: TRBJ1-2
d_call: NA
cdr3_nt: TGTGCCATTGGGAGGTATGGCTATGGCTACACCTTC
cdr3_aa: CAIGRYGYGYTF

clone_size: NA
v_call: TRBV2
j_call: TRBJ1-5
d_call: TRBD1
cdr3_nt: TGTGCCAGCAGGCTCGACAGGGGGGAAATTTGGCCCCAGCATTTT
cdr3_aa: CASRLDRGEIWPQHF

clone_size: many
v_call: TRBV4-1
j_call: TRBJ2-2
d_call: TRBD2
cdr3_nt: TGCGCCAGCAGCCAAGCTCCGGGGGGGATTAACACCGGGGAGCTGTTTTTT
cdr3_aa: CASSQAPGGINTGELFF

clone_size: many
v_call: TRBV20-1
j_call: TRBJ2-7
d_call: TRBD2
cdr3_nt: TGCAGTGCTTTTCCGGGGGGACTGCGGGAGCAGTACTTC
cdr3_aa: CSAFPGGLREQYF

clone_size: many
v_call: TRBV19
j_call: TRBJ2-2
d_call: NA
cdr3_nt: TGTGCCAGTACTTTACAGACGAGAACCGGGGAGCTGTTTTTT
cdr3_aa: CASTLQTRTGELFF

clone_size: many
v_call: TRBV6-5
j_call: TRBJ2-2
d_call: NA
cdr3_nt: TGTGCCAGCAGTCGGGACCCTAACACCGGGGAGCTGTTTTTT
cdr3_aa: CASSRDPNTGELFF

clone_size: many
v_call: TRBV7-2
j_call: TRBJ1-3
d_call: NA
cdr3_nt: TGTGCCAGCAGCTTAGGATCTCCCGGAAACACCATATATTTT
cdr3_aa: CASSLGSPGNTIYF

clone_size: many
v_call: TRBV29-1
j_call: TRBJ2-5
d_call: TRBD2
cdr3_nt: TGCAGCACCCCAGTGCCAGCGGGGGACCAAGAGACCCAGTACTTC
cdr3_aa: CSTPVPAGDQETQYF

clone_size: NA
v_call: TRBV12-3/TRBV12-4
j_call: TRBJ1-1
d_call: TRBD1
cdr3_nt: TGTGCCAGCAGTTTAATGGGACAGGGGTCCGAAGCTTTCTTT
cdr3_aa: CASSLMGQGSEAFF

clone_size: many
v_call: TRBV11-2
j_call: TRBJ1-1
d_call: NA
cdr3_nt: TGTGCCAGCAGCCCCCCGGGAAGGACTGAAGCTTTCTTT
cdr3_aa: CASSPPGRTEAFF

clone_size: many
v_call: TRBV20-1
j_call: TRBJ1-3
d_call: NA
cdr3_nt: TGCAGTGCTTCCACAGGGAACTCTGGAAACACCATATATTTT
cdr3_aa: CSASTGNSGNTIYF

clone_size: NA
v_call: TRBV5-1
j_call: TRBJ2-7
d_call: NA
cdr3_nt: TGCGCCAGCAGCTGGGAGACTAGAATCGAGCAGTACTTC
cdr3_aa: CASSWETRIEQYF

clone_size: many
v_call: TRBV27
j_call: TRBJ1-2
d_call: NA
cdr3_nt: TGTGCCAGCCGTGAGGCGACTAACTATGGCTACACCTTC
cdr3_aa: CASREATNYGYTF

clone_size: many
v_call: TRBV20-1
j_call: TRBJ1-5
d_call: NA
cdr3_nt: TGCAGTGCCGTCAGACGGGGCAGCAATCAGCCCCAGCATTTT
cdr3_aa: CSAVRRGSNQPQHF

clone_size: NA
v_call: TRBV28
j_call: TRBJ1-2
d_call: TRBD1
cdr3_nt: TGTGCCAGCAGTACACGTCTAGGGACAGGAGAAGCTAACTATGGCTACACCTTC
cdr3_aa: CASSTRLGTGEANYGYTF

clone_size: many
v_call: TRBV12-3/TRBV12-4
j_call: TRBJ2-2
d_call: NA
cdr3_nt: TGTGCCAGCAGCTCGTATGAGAGGGCTCTCCACACCGGGGAGCTGTTTTTT
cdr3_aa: CASSSYERALHTGELFF

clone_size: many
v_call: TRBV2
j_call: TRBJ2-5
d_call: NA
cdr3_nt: TGTGCCAGCAGCCGGGAGAGAGAGACCCAGTACTTC
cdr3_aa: CASSRERETQYF

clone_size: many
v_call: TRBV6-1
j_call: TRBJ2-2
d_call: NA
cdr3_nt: TGTGCCAGCAGTGGGGCCAGAAGGTCTGGGGAGCTGTTTTTT
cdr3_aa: CASSGARRSGELFF

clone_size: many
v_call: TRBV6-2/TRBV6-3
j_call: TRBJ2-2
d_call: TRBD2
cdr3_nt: TGTGCCACCTCACTCCTAGCGGGAGACACCGGGGAGCTGTTTTTT
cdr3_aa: CATSLLAGDTGELFF

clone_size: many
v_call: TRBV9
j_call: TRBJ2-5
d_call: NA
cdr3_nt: TGTGCCAGCAGCGTAGCTGGGATTAGCGGCCTACAAGAGACCCAGTACTTC
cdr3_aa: CASSVAGISGLQETQYF

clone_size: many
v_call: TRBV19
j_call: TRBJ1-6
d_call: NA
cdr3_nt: TGTGCCAGTAGGACTATAATTAATTCACCCCTCCACTTT
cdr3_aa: CASRTIINSPLHF

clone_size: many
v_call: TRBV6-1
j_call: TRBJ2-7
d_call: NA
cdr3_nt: TGTGCCAGCAGTGATCACAGGGTAACCGAGCAGTACTTC
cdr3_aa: CASSDHRVTEQYF

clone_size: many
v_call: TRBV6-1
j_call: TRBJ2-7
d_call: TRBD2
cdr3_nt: TGTGCCAGCAGTGAATTCGGACTAGCGGGAGGGTTTGAGCAGTACTTC
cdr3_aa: CASSEFGLAGGFEQYF

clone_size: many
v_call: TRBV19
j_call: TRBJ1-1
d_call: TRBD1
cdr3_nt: TGTGCCAGTAGCGTTGACAGGGACACTGAAGCTTTCTTT
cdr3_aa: CASSVDRDTEAFF

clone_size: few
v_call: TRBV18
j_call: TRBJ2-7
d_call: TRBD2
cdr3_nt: TGTGCCAGCTCACCCCCCGGGAGGGCGTTCGACGAGCAGTACTTC
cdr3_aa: CASSPPGRAFDEQYF

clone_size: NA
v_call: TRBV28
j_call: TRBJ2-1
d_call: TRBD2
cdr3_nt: TGTGCCAGCAGTTTAACTGCCGGGACTAGCGGGAATGTCGATGAGCAGTTCTTC
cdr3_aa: CASSLTAGTSGNVDEQFF

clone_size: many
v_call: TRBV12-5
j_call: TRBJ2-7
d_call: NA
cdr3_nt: TGTGCTAGTGGTTTGGTCGTCAGGAGCTCCTACGAGCAGTACTTC
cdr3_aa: CASGLVVRSSYEQYF

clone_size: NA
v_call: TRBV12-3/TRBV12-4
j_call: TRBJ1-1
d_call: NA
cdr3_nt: TGTGCCAGCAGTGTAGATAGTCGGGGGTCTGAAGCTTTCTTT
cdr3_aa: CASSVDSRGSEAFF

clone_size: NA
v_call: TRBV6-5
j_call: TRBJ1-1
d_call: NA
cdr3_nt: TGTGCCAGCAGTTACCTACCGAACACTGAAGCTTTCTTT
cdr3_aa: CASSYLPNTEAFF

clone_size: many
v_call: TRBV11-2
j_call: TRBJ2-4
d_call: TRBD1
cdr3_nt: TGTGCCAGCAGCCGAGGGGGCAGCGCTCTAGCCAAAAACATTCAGTACTTC
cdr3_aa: CASSRGGSALAKNIQYF

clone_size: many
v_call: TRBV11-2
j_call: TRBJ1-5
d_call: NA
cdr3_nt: TGTGCCAGCAGCTTAGGAGGTGCCCTGAGCAATCAGCCCCAGCATTTT
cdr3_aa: CASSLGGALSNQPQHF

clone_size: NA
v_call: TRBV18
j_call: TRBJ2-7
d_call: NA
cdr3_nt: TGTGCCAGCTCACCAGGTTTGGGGGACGAGCAGTACTTC
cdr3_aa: CASSPGLGDEQYF

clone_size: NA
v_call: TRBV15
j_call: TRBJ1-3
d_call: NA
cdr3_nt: TGTGCCACCAGCCACGGACGGAACTCTGGAAACACCATATATTTT
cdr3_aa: CATSHGRNSGNTIYF

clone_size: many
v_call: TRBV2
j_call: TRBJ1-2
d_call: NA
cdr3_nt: TGTGCCAGCAGTGACGCCGGTCAGCTAAACTATGGCTACACCTTC
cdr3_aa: CASSDAGQLNYGYTF

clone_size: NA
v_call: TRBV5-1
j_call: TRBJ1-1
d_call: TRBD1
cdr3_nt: TGCGCCAGCAGCTTGACGACAGGGGGGACTGAAGCTTTCTTT
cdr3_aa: CASSLTTGGTEAFF

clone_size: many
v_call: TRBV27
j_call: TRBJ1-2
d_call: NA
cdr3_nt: TGTGCCAGCGGCAACGGGGAAAGGGGCTACACCTTC
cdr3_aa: CASGNGERGYTF

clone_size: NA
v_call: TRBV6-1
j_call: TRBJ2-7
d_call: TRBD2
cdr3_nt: TGTGCCACCCGGCGGGAGGCGGACGAGCAGTACTTC
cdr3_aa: CATRREADEQYF

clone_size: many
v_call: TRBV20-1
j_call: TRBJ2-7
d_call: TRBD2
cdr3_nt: TGCAGTGCAACGGGGACTAGCGGATTCTCCTACGAGCAGTACTTC
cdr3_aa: CSATGTSGFSYEQYF

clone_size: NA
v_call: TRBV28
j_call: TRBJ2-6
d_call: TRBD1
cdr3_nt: TGTGCCAGCAGTTTATACCCGACAGGGACCCTGGGGGGGGCCAACGTCCTGACTTTC
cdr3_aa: CASSLYPTGTLGGANVLTF

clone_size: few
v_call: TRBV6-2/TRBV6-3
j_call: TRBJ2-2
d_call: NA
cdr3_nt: TGTGCCAGCCGGGGCGAAACCTACACCGGGGAGCTGTTTTTT
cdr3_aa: CASRGETYTGELFF

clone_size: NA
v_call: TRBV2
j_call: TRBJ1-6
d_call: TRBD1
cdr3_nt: TGTGCCAGCAGTTCCGGGACAGGGGTCTCACCCCTCCACTTT
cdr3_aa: CASSSGTGVSPLHF

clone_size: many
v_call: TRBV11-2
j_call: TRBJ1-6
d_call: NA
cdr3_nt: TGTGCCAGCAGCTCTCGGGACAAATCCTATAATTCACCCCTCCACTTT
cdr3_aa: CASSSRDKSYNSPLHF

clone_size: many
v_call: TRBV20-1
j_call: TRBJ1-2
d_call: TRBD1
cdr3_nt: TGCAGTGCCCAGAAACAGGGGGTGGTTGGCTACACCTTC
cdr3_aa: CSAQKQGVVGYTF

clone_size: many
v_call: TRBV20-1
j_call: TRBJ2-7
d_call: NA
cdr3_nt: TGCAGTGCTTCGGACGGCTCCTACGAGCAGTACTTC
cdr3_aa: CSASDGSYEQYF

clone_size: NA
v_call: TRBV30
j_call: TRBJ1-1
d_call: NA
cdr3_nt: TGTGCCTGGAGTGTCCTAGGGAACACTGAAGCTTTCTTT
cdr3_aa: CAWSVLGNTEAFF

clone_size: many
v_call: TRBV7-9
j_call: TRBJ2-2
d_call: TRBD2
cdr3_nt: TGTGCCAGCAGCCCCTCAGCGGGAGGTCTCACCGGGGAGCTGTTTTTT
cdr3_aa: CASSPSAGGLTGELFF

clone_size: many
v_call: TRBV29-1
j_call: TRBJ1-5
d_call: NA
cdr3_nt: TGCAGCGTTGGGGGGGATGCAAATCAGCCCCAGCATTTT
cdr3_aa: CSVGGDANQPQHF

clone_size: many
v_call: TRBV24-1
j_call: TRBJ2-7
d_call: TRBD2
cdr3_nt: TGTGCCACCAGTGATTTAGCTTTCCAAGCGGGAGCCTACGAGCAGTACTTC
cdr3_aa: CATSDLAFQAGAYEQYF

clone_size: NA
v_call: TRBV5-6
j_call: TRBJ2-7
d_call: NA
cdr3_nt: TGTGCCAGCAGCGGCCGGGTTCAGGAGTCCCGCGAGCAGTACTTC
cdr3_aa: CASSGRVQESREQYF

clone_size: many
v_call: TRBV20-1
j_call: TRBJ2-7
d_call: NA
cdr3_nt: TGCAGTGCAACCGGAGGCTACGAGCAGTACTTC
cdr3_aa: CSATGGYEQYF